These T cell receptor beta chains were read from a single sample in a study of cytomegalovirus exposure and HLA in healthy donors. Libraries were prepared by immunoSEQ multiplex PCR; TCRdb keeps only in-frame clonotypes and omits some of them. This sample has 75,000 to 100,000 clones, with around 64% found just once. Input material: PBMCs. The source is a man in his sixties in good health and CMV-seronegative. Both conserved end residues are part of each CDR3. The order of the fields is J gene, D gene, clone size, V gene, CDR3 DNA, CDR3 protein. D genes are given only for firm matches. Rows may omit the clone size; those that give it use once, few, many or a size class.

j_gene: TRBJ1-1; d_gene: TRBD1; abundance: few; v_gene: TRBV5-1; CDR3nt: TGCGCCAGCAGCGATCCGGGACAGGTTGAAGCTTTCTTT; CDR3aa: CASSDPGQVEAFF
j_gene: TRBJ1-2; d_gene: NA; abundance: few; v_gene: TRBV2; CDR3nt: TGTGCCAGCACCCCTCCGGTTTACTATGGCTACACCTTC; CDR3aa: CASTPPVYYGYTF
j_gene: TRBJ2-7; d_gene: TRBD2; abundance: NA; v_gene: TRBV7-6; CDR3nt: TGTGCCAGCAGCTTACAGACTAGCGGGAGTAAGCAGTACTTC; CDR3aa: CASSLQTSGSKQYF
j_gene: TRBJ1-2; d_gene: TRBD1; abundance: once; v_gene: TRBV28; CDR3nt: TGTGCCAGCAGAATTACAGGGGCGGGCTATGGCTACACCTTC; CDR3aa: CASRITGAGYGYTF
j_gene: TRBJ1-1; d_gene: NA; abundance: NA; v_gene: TRBV5-4; CDR3nt: TGTGCCAGCAGCTTGCCAGGCCTCAACACTGAAGCTTTCTTT; CDR3aa: CASSLPGLNTEAFF
j_gene: TRBJ2-7; d_gene: TRBD1; abundance: NA; v_gene: TRBV13; CDR3nt: TGTGCCAGCAGCCTTACCCTGACAGGGTCCTACGAGCAGTACTTC; CDR3aa: CASSLTLTGSYEQYF
j_gene: TRBJ2-5; d_gene: NA; abundance: few; v_gene: TRBV5-1; CDR3nt: TGCGCCAGCAGTTTTGGCCTGGAGACCCAGTACTTC; CDR3aa: CASSFGLETQYF
j_gene: TRBJ2-5; d_gene: NA; abundance: NA; v_gene: TRBV7-6; CDR3nt: TGTGCCAGCAGCTTATATCGCGGAGAGATCCAAGAGACCCAGTACTTC; CDR3aa: CASSLYRGEIQETQYF
j_gene: TRBJ2-1; d_gene: TRBD2; abundance: NA; v_gene: TRBV9; CDR3nt: TGTGCCAGCAGCGAACTAGCGGCTCTTTATAATGAGCAGTTCTTC; CDR3aa: CASSELAALYNEQFF
j_gene: TRBJ2-3; d_gene: TRBD1; abundance: NA; v_gene: TRBV11-2; CDR3nt: TGTGCCAGCAGCACCCGGACAGGCCGGAGGCCCGCAGATACGCAGTATTTT; CDR3aa: CASSTRTGRRPADTQYF
j_gene: TRBJ1-2; d_gene: TRBD1; abundance: NA; v_gene: TRBV4-1; CDR3nt: TGCGCCAGCAGCCTGCCGTTGACAGGGGTAAACTATGGCTACACCTTC; CDR3aa: CASSLPLTGVNYGYTF
j_gene: TRBJ2-1; d_gene: TRBD2; abundance: NA; v_gene: TRBV7-2; CDR3nt: TGTGCCAGCAGCCTAGCGGGGGGGCCCTACAATGAGCAGTTCTTC; CDR3aa: CASSLAGGPYNEQFF
j_gene: TRBJ1-5; d_gene: TRBD1; abundance: few; v_gene: TRBV5-6; CDR3nt: TGTGCCAGCAGCTTTGGGGACAGGGGGTGGAATCAGCCCCAGCATTTT; CDR3aa: CASSFGDRGWNQPQHF
j_gene: TRBJ2-3; d_gene: NA; abundance: few; v_gene: TRBV6-5; CDR3nt: TGTGCCAGCAGCCAAACAGGGTCCACAGATACGCAGTATTTT; CDR3aa: CASSQTGSTDTQYF
j_gene: TRBJ1-2; d_gene: TRBD1; abundance: few; v_gene: TRBV7-9; CDR3nt: TGTTCCAGCAGCTTGGGACAGTTCTATGGCTACACCTTC; CDR3aa: CSSSLGQFYGYTF
j_gene: TRBJ1-1; d_gene: NA; abundance: NA; v_gene: TRBV5-1; CDR3nt: TGCGCCAGCAGCTTTCAATTGGAGACACAGGGAAGAGGAGACACTGAAGCTTTCTTT; CDR3aa: CASSFQLETQGRGDTEAFF
j_gene: TRBJ2-1; d_gene: TRBD1; abundance: NA; v_gene: TRBV7-9; CDR3nt: TGTGCCAGCAGCTCCGACAGGGGTTCCTACAATGAGCAGTTCTTC; CDR3aa: CASSSDRGSYNEQFF
j_gene: TRBJ2-7; d_gene: NA; abundance: few; v_gene: TRBV27; CDR3nt: TGTGCCAGCAGTTCCCTGAGAGGGAAGGGTGGCTACTACGAGCAGTACTTC; CDR3aa: CASSSLRGKGGYYEQYF
j_gene: TRBJ2-3; d_gene: NA; abundance: NA; v_gene: TRBV6-4; CDR3nt: TGTGCCAGCACCCGATTTGCGGGGGCGGGAGATACGCAGTATTTT; CDR3aa: CASTRFAGAGDTQYF
j_gene: TRBJ2-7; d_gene: TRBD1; abundance: NA; v_gene: TRBV5-6; CDR3nt: TGTGCCAGCAGATTGACAGGGTCCTACGAGCAGTACTTC; CDR3aa: CASRLTGSYEQYF
j_gene: TRBJ1-5; d_gene: NA; abundance: few; v_gene: TRBV19; CDR3nt: TGTGCCAGTAGTCTACAGGGTAGGAGCAATCAGCCCCAGCATTTT; CDR3aa: CASSLQGRSNQPQHF
j_gene: TRBJ2-7; d_gene: NA; abundance: NA; v_gene: TRBV12-2; CDR3nt: TGTGCAAGTCGCTTACCCCTTGACCGGGACTTGTACGAGCAGTACTTC; CDR3aa: CASRLPLDRDLYEQYF
j_gene: TRBJ1-4; d_gene: NA; abundance: few; v_gene: TRBV7-2; CDR3nt: TGTGCCAGCAGCTTAGGACGGAGAGACGAAAAACTGTTTTTT; CDR3aa: CASSLGRRDEKLFF
j_gene: TRBJ2-1; d_gene: TRBD2; abundance: NA; v_gene: TRBV12-5; CDR3nt: TGTGCTAGTGGTTTGGTAACTAGCGGGTACAATGAGCAGTTCTTC; CDR3aa: CASGLVTSGYNEQFF
j_gene: TRBJ2-6; d_gene: TRBD1; abundance: NA; v_gene: TRBV5-1; CDR3nt: TGCGCCAGCAGCTTGCCCCGGGACAGGGGACGCTCTGGGGCCAACGTCCTGACTTTC; CDR3aa: CASSLPRDRGRSGANVLTF
j_gene: TRBJ1-2; d_gene: NA; abundance: NA; v_gene: TRBV18; CDR3nt: TGTGCCAGCTCACCTATGACAGTTTATAACTATGGCTACACCTTC; CDR3aa: CASSPMTVYNYGYTF
j_gene: TRBJ1-4; d_gene: TRBD1; abundance: NA; v_gene: TRBV19; CDR3nt: TGTGCCAGTAGTATAGGGGGGACAGGATTTGAAAAACTGTTTTTT; CDR3aa: CASSIGGTGFEKLFF
j_gene: TRBJ1-2; d_gene: NA; abundance: NA; v_gene: TRBV9; CDR3nt: TGTGCCAGCAGCGGGGCAGGCTATGGCTACACCTTC; CDR3aa: CASSGAGYGYTF
j_gene: TRBJ1-1; d_gene: TRBD1; abundance: NA; v_gene: TRBV15; CDR3nt: TGTGCCACCAGCGGGTATACAGGGGGCACTGAAGCTTTCTTT; CDR3aa: CATSGYTGGTEAFF